The sequence of this T cell receptor (beta chain) was determined in a study of cytomegalovirus exposure and HLA in healthy donors. Study findings and constraints: Per a prior analysis, the majority of TCR beta V segments were productive roughly 90% or roughly 30% of the time. A later examination showed that TCR association rates differed by HLA locus, with DRB1 most and HLA-C fewest. Equally common other TCR beta chains were less clonally expanded than HLA-associated ones, a later analysis found.

V was clipped by 4 bases and J by 6 bases, with 9 bases between them. The germline V gene has CDR1 SEHNR and CDR2 FQNEAQ (reference sequence). The CDR3 spans 13 residues. 60 Vbeta and 13 Jbeta primers were used in PCR. Generated by immunoSEQ multiplex PCR, the TCRdb table keeps only in-frame clones and is missing some. The data show more than 110,000 clones, approximately 80% seen once. With regard to this clone: Its antigen is unknown.

The chain recombines TRBV7-9 with TRBJ2-2; D might be TRBD2 (5 bases). The sequenced material came from PBMCs. The sequence was obtained from a male donor in good health and CMV-seronegative. The CDR3 loop reads CASSSTSSGELFF. The CDR3, as DNA: TGTGCCAGCAGCTCCACTAGTTCCGGGGAGCTGTTTTTT.